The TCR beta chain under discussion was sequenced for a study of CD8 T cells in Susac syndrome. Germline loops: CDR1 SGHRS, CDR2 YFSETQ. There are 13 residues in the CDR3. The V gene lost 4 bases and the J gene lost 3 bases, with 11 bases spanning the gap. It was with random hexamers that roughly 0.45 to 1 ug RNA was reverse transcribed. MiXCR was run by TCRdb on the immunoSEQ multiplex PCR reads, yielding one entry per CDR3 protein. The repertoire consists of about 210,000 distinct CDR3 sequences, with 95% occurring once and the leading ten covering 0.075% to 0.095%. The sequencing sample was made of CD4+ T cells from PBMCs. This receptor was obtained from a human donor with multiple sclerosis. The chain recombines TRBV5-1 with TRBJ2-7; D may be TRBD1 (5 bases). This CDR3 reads CASSEPQVYEQYF. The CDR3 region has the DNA TGCGCCAGCAGCGAACCACAGGTCTACGAGCAGTACTTC.